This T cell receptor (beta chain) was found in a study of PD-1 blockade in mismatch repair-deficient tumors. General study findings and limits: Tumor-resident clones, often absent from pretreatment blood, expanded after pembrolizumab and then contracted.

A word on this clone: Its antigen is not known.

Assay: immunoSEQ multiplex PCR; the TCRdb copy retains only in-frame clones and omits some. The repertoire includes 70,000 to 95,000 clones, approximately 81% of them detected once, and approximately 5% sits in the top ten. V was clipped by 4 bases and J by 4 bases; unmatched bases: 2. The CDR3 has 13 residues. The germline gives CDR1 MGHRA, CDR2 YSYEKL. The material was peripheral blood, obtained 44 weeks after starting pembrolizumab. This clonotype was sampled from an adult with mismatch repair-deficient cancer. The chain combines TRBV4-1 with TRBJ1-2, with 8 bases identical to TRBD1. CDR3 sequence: CASSLGQGYGYTF. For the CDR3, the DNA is TGCGCCAGCAGCCTAGGACAGGGCTATGGCTACACCTTC.